Listed here is a single T cell receptor beta chain. The target antigen is unknown. This record belongs to a study of cytomegalovirus exposure and HLA in healthy donors. 13 Jbeta primers and 60 Vbeta primers were used for the PCR. Using immunoSEQ multiplex PCR, the repertoire was profiled, and TCRdb retains in-frame clones only, with some absent. Of about 140,000 clones listed, 70% to 80% are singletons. Whole-study results and caveats: Rarity characterized most TCR sequences, yet some public TCRs appeared in many donors.

The clonotype comes from a woman aged 50 to 60 in good health and CMV-seronegative. Material for sequencing was PBMCs.

The DNA of the CDR3 is TGTGCCAGCAGTGAGAGCCTGAGCTCTGGGGCCAACGTCCTGACTTTC. Encoded protein: CASSESLSSGANVLTF. The genes are TRBV6-1 and TRBJ2-6; D is undetermined. V was cut by 3 bases and J by 0 bases, with 9 bases left in between. Germline CDR1 and CDR2: MNHNS and SASEGT. The CDR3 runs 16 residues.